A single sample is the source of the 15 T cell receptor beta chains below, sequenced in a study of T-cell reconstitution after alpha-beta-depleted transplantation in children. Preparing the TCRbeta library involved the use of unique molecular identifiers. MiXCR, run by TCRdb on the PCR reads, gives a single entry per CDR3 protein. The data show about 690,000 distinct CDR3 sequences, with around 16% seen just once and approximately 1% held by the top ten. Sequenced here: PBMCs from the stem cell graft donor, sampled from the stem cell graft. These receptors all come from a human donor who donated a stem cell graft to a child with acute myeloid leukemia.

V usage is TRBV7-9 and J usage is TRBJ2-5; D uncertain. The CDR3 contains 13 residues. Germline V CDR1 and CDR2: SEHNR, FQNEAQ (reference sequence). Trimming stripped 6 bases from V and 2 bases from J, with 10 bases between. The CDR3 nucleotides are TGTGCCAGCAGAAACCACCTACAAGAGACCCAGTACTTC. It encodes CASRNHLQETQYF.

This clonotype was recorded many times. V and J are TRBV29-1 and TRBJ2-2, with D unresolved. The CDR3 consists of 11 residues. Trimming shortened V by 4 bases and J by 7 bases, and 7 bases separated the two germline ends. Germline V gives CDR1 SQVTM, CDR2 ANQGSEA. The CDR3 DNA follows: TGCAGCGTTGTTAAGGTCGGGGAGCTGTTTTTT. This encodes CSVVKVGELFF.

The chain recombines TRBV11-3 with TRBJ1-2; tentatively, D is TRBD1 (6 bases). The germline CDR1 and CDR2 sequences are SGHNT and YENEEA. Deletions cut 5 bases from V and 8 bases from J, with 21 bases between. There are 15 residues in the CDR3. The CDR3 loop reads CASSKTGNWGSGYTF. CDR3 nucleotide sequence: TGTGCCAGCAGCAAAACAGGGAATTGGGGAAGCGGCTACACCTTC.

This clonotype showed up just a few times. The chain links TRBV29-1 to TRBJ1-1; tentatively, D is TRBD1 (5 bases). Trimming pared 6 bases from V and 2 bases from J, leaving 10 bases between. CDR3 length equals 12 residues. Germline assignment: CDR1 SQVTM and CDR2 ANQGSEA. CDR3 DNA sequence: TGCAGCGTCCCGGGGCAAAACACTGAAGCTTTCTTT. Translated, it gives CSVPGQNTEAFF.

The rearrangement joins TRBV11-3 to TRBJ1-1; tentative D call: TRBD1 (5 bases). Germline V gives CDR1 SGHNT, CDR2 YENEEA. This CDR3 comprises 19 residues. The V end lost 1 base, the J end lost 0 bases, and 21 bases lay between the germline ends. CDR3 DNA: TGTGCCAGCAGCTTAGGGAGGTTCGGGACGGAATCTATGAACACTGAAGCTTTCTTT. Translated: CASSLGRFGTESMNTEAFF.

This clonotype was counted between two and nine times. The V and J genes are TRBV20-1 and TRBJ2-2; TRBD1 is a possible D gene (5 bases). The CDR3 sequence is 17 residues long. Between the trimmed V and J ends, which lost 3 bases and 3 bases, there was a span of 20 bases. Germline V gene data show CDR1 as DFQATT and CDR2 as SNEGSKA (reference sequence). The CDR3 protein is CSARSPQGLWDTGELFF. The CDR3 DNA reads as TGCAGTGCTAGGTCTCCGCAGGGCTTATGGGACACCGGGGAGCTGTTTTTT.

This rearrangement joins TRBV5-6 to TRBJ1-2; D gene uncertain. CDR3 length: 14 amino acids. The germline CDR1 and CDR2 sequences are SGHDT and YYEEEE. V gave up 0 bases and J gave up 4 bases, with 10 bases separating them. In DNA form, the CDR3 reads TGTGCCAGCAGCTTGGACAGACTGCTCTATGGCTACACCTTC. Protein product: CASSLDRLLYGYTF.

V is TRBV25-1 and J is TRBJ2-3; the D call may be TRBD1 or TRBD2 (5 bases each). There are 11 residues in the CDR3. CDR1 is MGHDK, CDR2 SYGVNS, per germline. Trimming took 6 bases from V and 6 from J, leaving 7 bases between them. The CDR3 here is CASRGEDTQYF. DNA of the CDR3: TGTGCCAGCAGGGGGGAGGATACGCAGTATTTT.

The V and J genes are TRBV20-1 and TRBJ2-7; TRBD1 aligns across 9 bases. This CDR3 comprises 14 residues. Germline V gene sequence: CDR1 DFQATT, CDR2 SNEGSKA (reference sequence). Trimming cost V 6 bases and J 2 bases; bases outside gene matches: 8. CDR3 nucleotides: TGCAGTGCCCCCGGGACAGGGAAAACCTACGAGCAGTACTTC. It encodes CSAPGTGKTYEQYF.

CDR3 DNA sequence: TGTGCCAGCAGTTTAGCGGTGGAGGGTAGCAATGAGCAGTTCTTC. This codes for CASSLAVEGSNEQFF. The chain recombines TRBV12-3 or TRBV12-4 with TRBJ2-1, with D perhaps matching TRBD2 (6 bases). The CDR3 contains 15 residues. Trimming removed 0 bases at V and 6 bases at J, with 12 bases between.

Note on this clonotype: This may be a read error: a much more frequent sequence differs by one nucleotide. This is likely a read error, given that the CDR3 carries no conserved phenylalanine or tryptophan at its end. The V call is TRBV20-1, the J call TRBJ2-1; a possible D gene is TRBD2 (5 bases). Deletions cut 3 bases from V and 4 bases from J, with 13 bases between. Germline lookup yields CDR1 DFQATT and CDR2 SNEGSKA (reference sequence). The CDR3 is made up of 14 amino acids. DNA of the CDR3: TGCAGTGCTAGGCCCCGTAGCGTGTACAATGAGCAGTTCCTC. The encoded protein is CSARPRSVYNEQFL.

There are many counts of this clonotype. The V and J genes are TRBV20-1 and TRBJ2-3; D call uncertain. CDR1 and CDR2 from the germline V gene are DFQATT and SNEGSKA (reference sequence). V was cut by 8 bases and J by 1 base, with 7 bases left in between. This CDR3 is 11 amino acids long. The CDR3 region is CSHAGTDTQYF. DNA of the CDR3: TGCAGTCACGCGGGCACAGATACGCAGTATTTT.

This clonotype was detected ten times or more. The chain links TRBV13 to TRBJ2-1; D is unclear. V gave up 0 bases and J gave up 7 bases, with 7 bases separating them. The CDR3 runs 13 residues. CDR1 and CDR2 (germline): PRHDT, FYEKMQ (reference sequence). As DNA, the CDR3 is TGTGCCAGCAGCTTAGGCCGTAAAAATGAGCAGTTCTTC. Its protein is CASSLGRKNEQFF.

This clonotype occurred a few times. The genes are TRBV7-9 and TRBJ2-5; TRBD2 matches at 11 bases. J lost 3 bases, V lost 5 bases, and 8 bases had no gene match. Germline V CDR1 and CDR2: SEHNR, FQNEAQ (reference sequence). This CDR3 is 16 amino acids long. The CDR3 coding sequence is TGTGCCAGCAGCCCAGCCTCGGGACTAGCGGAAGAGACCCAGTACTTC. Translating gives CASSPASGLAEETQYF.

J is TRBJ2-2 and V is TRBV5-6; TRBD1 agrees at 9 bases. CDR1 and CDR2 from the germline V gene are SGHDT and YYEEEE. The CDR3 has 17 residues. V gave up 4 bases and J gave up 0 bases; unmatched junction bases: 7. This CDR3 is CASSGIGQGPNTGELFF. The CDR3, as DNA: TGTGCCAGCAGCGGAATTGGACAGGGGCCGAACACCGGGGAGCTGTTTTTT.